One and the same sample provided the 22 T cell receptor beta chains below, sequenced in a study of T cell repertoires in cytomegalovirus infection. TCRdb used MiXCR to reprocess the reads, holding one entry per CDR3 protein. The repertoire consists of around 340,000 distinct CDR3 sequences, with just under 30% occurring once and the leading ten covering 20%. For these receptors, no antigen is known. Material: cultured PBMCs, obtained from culture after CMV antigen stimulation. Receptor source: a human donor in good health (CMV status not recorded). Some clones in this sample may be carry-over from other donors' samples.

V and J are TRBV5-1 and TRBJ2-3, with D perhaps matching TRBD1 (6 bases). The germline V gene has CDR1 SGHRS and CDR2 YFSETQ. V lost 1 base and J lost 2, with 17 bases in between. The CDR3 totals 17 residues. Here the CDR3 DNA reads TGCGCCAGCAGCTTGTATGGCTACAGGGATACCACAGATACGCAGTATTTT. Its translation is CASSLYGYRDTTDTQYF.

This chain uses TRBV19 with TRBJ2-3; the D is unclear. V lost 6 bases to trimming and J lost 2 bases, with 12 bases between them. Germline loops: CDR1 LNHDA, CDR2 SQIVND (reference sequence). CDR3 size: 14 residues. The CDR3 here is CASRKETATDTQYF. The CDR3 DNA is TGTGCCAGTAGGAAGGAAACAGCCACAGATACGCAGTATTTT.

V is TRBV4-1 and J is TRBJ2-6, with a tentative D call TRBD1 (6 bases). This CDR3 has 12 amino acids. The V end lost 1 base, the J end lost 15 bases, and 10 bases lay between the germline ends. CDR1 is MGHRA, CDR2 YSYEKL, per germline. CDR3 nucleotides: TGCGCCAGCAGCCAAGCTACAGGGAGCCTGACTTTC. Translation gives CASSQATGSLTF.

The J gene is TRBJ2-3, the V gene TRBV5-6, with D possibly TRBD1 on 6 matching bases. The germline V and J ends were trimmed by 7 bases and 5 bases, with 14 bases remaining between them. The CDR3 consists of 13 residues. Germline V gives CDR1 SGHDT, CDR2 YYEEEE. The CDR3: CASGVQQGDTQYF. Written as DNA, the CDR3 is TGTGCCAGCGGAGTTCAACAGGGAGATACGCAGTATTTT.

The table lists this clonotype with many counts. At one boundary the junction diverges from the germline segment, which might be a read error. This chain joins TRBV5-1 and TRBJ1-3; no reliable D call. Germline V gene data show CDR1 as SGHRS and CDR2 as YFSETQ. This CDR3 region has 13 residues. The chain's CDR3 is CASSSGAGNTIYF. CDR3 nucleotide sequence: TGTGCCAGCAGCTCTGGGGCTGGAAACACCATATATTTT.

The J gene is TRBJ2-5, the V gene TRBV19, with 13 nucleotides matching TRBD2. This CDR3 is 16 amino acids long. Germline CDR1 LNHDA, CDR2 SQIVND (reference sequence). V shed 5 bases and J 3 bases; nucleotides not matched to a gene: 6. This chain's CDR3 is CASSGAGLAGKETQYF. Written as DNA, the CDR3 is TGTGCCAGTAGTGGAGCGGGACTAGCGGGAAAAGAGACCCAGTACTTC.

The genes are TRBV7-8 and TRBJ2-7; D possibly corresponds to TRBD1 (5 bases). Trimming shortened V by 3 bases and J by 6 bases, and 21 bases separated the two germline ends. Germline CDR1 and CDR2: SGHVS and FQNEAQ. The CDR3 consists of 16 residues. For the CDR3, the DNA is TGTGCCAGCAGCTTGGAAGGGGCGTTGTTCGGTCGCGAGCAGTACTTC. Translating gives CASSLEGALFGREQYF.

This clonotype was seen a handful of times. The rearrangement links TRBV11-1 to TRBJ2-1; a possible D gene is TRBD1 (6 bases). Germline lookup yields CDR1 SGHAT and CDR2 FQDESV (reference sequence). Trimming stripped 5 bases from V and 5 bases from J, with 19 bases between. This CDR3 spans 16 amino acids. DNA of the CDR3: TGTGCCAGCAGCCCCAGACAGGAACGGCTGAACAATGAGCAGTTCTTC. Translation gives CASSPRQERLNNEQFF.

The chain carries TRBV13 and TRBJ1-6; tentatively, D is TRBD1 (5 bases). The V gene's germline CDR1 is PRHDT and CDR2 FYEKMQ (reference sequence). The CDR3 runs to 14 residues. V was shortened by 5 bases and J by 6 bases, with 11 bases between the two germline ends. The CDR3 bases are TGTGCCAGCAGCCATCAGGGAGTTAATTCACCCCTCCACTTT. Amino acids: CASSHQGVNSPLHF.

The genes are TRBV7-9 and TRBJ1-1, with 8 bases lining up with TRBD1. Unmatched junction bases numbered 8, after V lost 7 bases and J lost 4 bases. The CDR3 is 14 amino acids. CDR1 and CDR2 from the germline V gene are SEHNR and FQNEAQ (reference sequence). The CDR3 region has the DNA TGTGCCAGCAAAGGGGAAACAGGGGGCACTGAAGCTTTCTTT. Protein product: CASKGETGGTEAFF. Variable domain in full (rest from reference TRBV7-9 and TRBJ1-1): DTGVSQNPRHKITKRGQNVTFRCDPISEHNRLYWYRQTLGQGPEFLTYFQNEAQLEKSRLLSDRFSAERPKGSFSTLEIQRTEQGDSAMYLCASKGETGGTEAFFGQGTRLTVV.

This chain uses TRBV10-3 with TRBJ1-4, with 8 bases identical to TRBD1. The ends lost 4 bases at V and 8 bases at J; junction bases unmatched: 3. Germline loops: CDR1 ENHRY, CDR2 SYGVKD. CDR3 length: 13 amino acids. The CDR3 bases are TGTGCCATCAGTGGGACAGGGTTCGAAAAACTGTTTTTT. Protein sequence: CAISGTGFEKLFF.

This clonotype was observed a few times. This chain connects TRBV7-6 to TRBJ2-2; possible D gene TRBD2, 6 bases. This CDR3 has 15 residues. Germline V lookup: CDR1 SGHVS, CDR2 FNYEAQ. V was clipped by 1 base and J by 6 bases, with 12 bases between them. The CDR3 sequence: CASSLGAGSAGELFF. The CDR3 region has the DNA TGTGCCAGCAGCTTAGGTGCGGGGAGTGCCGGGGAGCTGTTTTTT.

J is TRBJ2-6 and V is TRBV6-1; no clear D. CDR1 is MNHNS, CDR2 SASEGT, per germline. Trimming pared 7 bases from V and 1 base from J, leaving 5 bases between. This CDR3 has 13 residues. CDR3 region: CASMVSGANVLTF. The CDR3 bases are TGTGCCAGCATGGTATCTGGGGCCAACGTCCTGACTTTC.

The V gene is TRBV5-4, the J gene TRBJ2-1; D gene ambiguous. Germline V gene data show CDR1 as SGHNT and CDR2 as YYREEE (reference sequence). Trimming stripped 4 bases from V and 8 bases from J, with 16 bases between. The CDR3 totals 14 residues. The CDR3 reads CASSAPDEGHEQFF. The DNA for the CDR3 is TGTGCCAGCAGCGCCCCCGATGAAGGTCATGAGCAGTTCTTC.

The chain is built from TRBV12-3 or TRBV12-4 and TRBJ2-1; 7 positions match TRBD2. The CDR3 covers 17 residues. J was trimmed by 8 bases and V by 5 bases; bases with no gene match: 18. The CDR3 sequence is CASSQRLARERGHEQFF. DNA of the CDR3: TGTGCCAGCAGTCAAAGACTAGCCCGGGAGAGAGGGCATGAGCAGTTCTTC.

This clonotype was seen more than once but under ten times. This chain connects TRBV9 to TRBJ2-7; 8 nucleotides agree with TRBD1. Germline V gives CDR1 SGDLS, CDR2 YYNGEE. CDR3 length: 14 residues. V gave up 2 bases and J gave up 5 bases; unmatched junction bases: 6. The CDR3 nucleotides are TGTGCCAGCAGCGTCCGGGACAGGTTTGACGAGCAGTACTTC. This translates into CASSVRDRFDEQYF.

V gene TRBV7-9 combines with J gene TRBJ1-1; TRBD1 agrees at 7 bases. CDR1 and CDR2 (germline): SEHNR, FQNEAQ (reference sequence). The J segment lost 7 bases and the V segment lost 5 bases, leaving 19 bases of the junction unmatched. This CDR3 comprises 17 residues. For the CDR3, the DNA is TGTGCCAGCAGCACGTCCTCAGGGGGATATTGGCGGGGTGAAGCTTTCTTT. Translated, it gives CASSTSSGGYWRGEAFF.

This clonotype was counted ten times or more. The chain joins TRBV10-1 to TRBJ1-5, with 11 bases lining up with TRBD1. Germline lookup yields CDR1 WNHNN and CDR2 SYGVQD (reference sequence). The CDR3 extends over 15 amino acids. V shed 5 bases and J 5 bases; nucleotides not matched to a gene: 5. The CDR3 reads CASSLSGQGDQPQHF. CDR3 bases: TGCGCCAGCAGTCTCTCGGGACAGGGGGATCAGCCCCAGCATTTT.

This clonotype showed up just a few times. The chain carries TRBV7-9 and TRBJ2-7; TRBD1 might be the D (6 bases). CDR3 length: 14 amino acids. Per germline, CDR1 SEHNR and CDR2 FQNEAQ (reference sequence). V was trimmed by 3 bases and J by 2 bases, leaving 11 bases between them. The CDR3 region has the DNA TGTGCCAGCAGCTTCCTACAGGGACCCTACGAGCAGTACTTC. Encoded protein: CASSFLQGPYEQYF.

This clonotype was seen a few times. The genes are TRBV6-1 and TRBJ1-5; D is unclear. The V gene's germline CDR1 is MNHNS and CDR2 SASEGT. The CDR3 has 12 amino acids. Trimming took off 7 bases at V and 0 bases at J, with 4 bases between the two ends. The CDR3 protein is CASNLSNQPQHF. For the CDR3, the DNA is TGTGCCAGCAACCTTAGCAATCAGCCCCAGCATTTT.

This clonotype has a handful of counts. This sequence joins TRBV19 and TRBJ2-7, with 8 bases fitting TRBD1. CDR1 LNHDA and CDR2 SQIVND come from the germline V gene (reference sequence). This CDR3 has 14 amino acids. The junction had 6 bases not matched to a gene; V was cut back by 5 bases and J by 3 bases. CDR3 nucleotide sequence: TGTGCCAGTAGTGCCAGGACAGGGAACTACGAGCAGTACTTC. Protein sequence: CASSARTGNYEQYF.

This clonotype was seen only a few times. The genes are TRBV6-6 and TRBJ2-7; TRBD1 matches at 10 bases. CDR3 length equals 16 residues. V trimming: 4 bases; J trimming: 7 bases; junction bases outside the gene matches: 13. Germline values: CDR1 MNHNY, CDR2 SVGAGI (reference sequence). The CDR3, as DNA: TGTGCCAGCAGTTTCGGGCCGGGACAGGGGAATGGGGAGCAGTACTTC. The encoded protein is CASSFGPGQGNGEQYF.